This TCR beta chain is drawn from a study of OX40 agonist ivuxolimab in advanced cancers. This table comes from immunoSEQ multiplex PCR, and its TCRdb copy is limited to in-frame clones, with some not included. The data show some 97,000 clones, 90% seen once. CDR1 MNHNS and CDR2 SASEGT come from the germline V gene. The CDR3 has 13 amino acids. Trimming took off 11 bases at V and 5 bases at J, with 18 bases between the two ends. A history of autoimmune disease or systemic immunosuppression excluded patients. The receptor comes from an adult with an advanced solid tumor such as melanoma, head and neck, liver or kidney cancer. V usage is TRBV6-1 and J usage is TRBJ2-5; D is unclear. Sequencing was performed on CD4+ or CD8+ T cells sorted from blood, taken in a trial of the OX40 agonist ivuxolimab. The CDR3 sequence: CAADRTTGETQYF. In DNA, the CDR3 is TGTGCCGCGGACCGCACAACCGGGGAGACCCAGTACTTC.